The 28 T cell receptor beta chains below were found in one sample sequenced in a study of cytomegalovirus exposure and HLA in healthy donors. PCR primers comprised 60 Vbeta and 13 Jbeta primers. Method: immunoSEQ multiplex PCR; TCRdb's copy keeps in-frame clones and lacks some. The table gives around 130,000 clones; the top ten clones make up approximately 1.9% of it. Sequenced sample: PBMCs. The receptors were gathered from a woman in her fifties or sixties in good health and CMV-seronegative.

The chain uses TRBV9 and TRBJ1-3, with D possibly matching TRBD1 (5 bases). This CDR3 region has 14 residues. The V gene's germline CDR1 is SGDLS and CDR2 YYNGEE. V lost 0 bases to trimming and J lost 4 bases, with 8 bases between them. The CDR3 DNA follows: TGTGCCAGCAGCGTAGGGACATACGGAAACACCATATATTTT. Its protein product is CASSVGTYGNTIYF.

J is TRBJ2-2 and V is TRBV5-4, with 8 bases lining up with TRBD1. Germline V CDR1 and CDR2: SGHNT, YYREEE (reference sequence). Trimming removed 4 bases from V and 6 bases from J; junction bases left unmatched: 11. This CDR3 spans 16 amino acids. This CDR3 reads CASSADRVGFAGELFF. The CDR3 bases are TGTGCCAGCAGCGCGGACAGGGTTGGTTTCGCCGGGGAGCTGTTTTTT.

This chain uses TRBV6-1 with TRBJ1-2; 8 positions agree with TRBD1. CDR1 and CDR2 (germline): MNHNS, SASEGT. The CDR3 covers 14 residues. V lost 7 bases and J lost 6; bases outside the gene matches: 10. CDR3: CASTVIDRGNGYTF. CDR3 DNA sequence: TGTGCCAGCACCGTCATCGACAGGGGAAATGGCTACACCTTC.

The chain recombines TRBV4-1 with TRBJ1-1, with D perhaps matching TRBD1 (5 bases). The CDR3 sequence is 13 residues long. Germline V CDR1 and CDR2: MGHRA, YSYEKL. V lost 5 bases and J lost 4, with 11 bases in between. The CDR3 DNA reads as TGCGCCAGCAGCGGTGCTGGGGCCACTGAAGCTTTCTTT. The encoded protein is CASSGAGATEAFF.

The rearrangement links TRBV7-9 to TRBJ1-4; perhaps TRBD1 as D (6 bases). CDR1 and CDR2 from the germline V gene are SEHNR and FQNEAQ (reference sequence). V was trimmed by 6 bases and J by 8 bases, leaving 19 bases between them. The CDR3 sequence is 15 residues long. The CDR3 DNA reads TGTGCCAGCAGTCCAGGGGTCCAGGGGCGGGAAAAACTGTTTTTT. Translating gives CASSPGVQGREKLFF.

The chain employs TRBV5-6 and TRBJ2-1; 7 positions agree with TRBD2. CDR3 length: 16 residues. Germline V lookup: CDR1 SGHDT, CDR2 YYEEEE. Trimming at V came to 2 bases and at J to 6 bases, leaving 11 bases not matched to a gene. In DNA, the CDR3 is TGTGCCAGCAGCTTCCCCCCGGGGAGGGAGGGCAATGAGCAGTTCTTC. This gives the protein CASSFPPGREGNEQFF.

The CDR3 DNA reads TGTGCCAGCAGCCCACAGGACAATGAGCAGTTCTTC. This gives the protein CASSPQDNEQFF. The genes are TRBV5-4 and TRBJ2-1; weak D call: TRBD1 (5 bases). Germline V gene lookup returns CDR1 SGHNT and CDR2 YYREEE (reference sequence). V was trimmed by 4 bases and J by 5 bases, leaving 7 bases between them. The length of the CDR3 is 12 residues.

V is TRBV6-6 and J is TRBJ1-4; D uncertain. CDR1 and CDR2 from the germline V gene are MNHNY and SVGAGI (reference sequence). V was cut by 6 bases and J by 5 bases, with 10 bases left in between. This CDR3 has 13 residues. The CDR3 region has the DNA TGTGCCAGCAGCGAGAGGAAGAATGAAAAACTGTTTTTT. Its protein product is CASSERKNEKLFF.

The rearrangement links TRBV6-5 to TRBJ1-1; D is possibly TRBD1 (5 bases). Deletions cut 3 bases from V and 0 bases from J, with 14 bases between. Germline values: CDR1 MNHEY, CDR2 SVGAGI. The CDR3 length is 16 residues. In nucleotides, the CDR3 is TGTGCCAGCAGTTATGATCAGGGAGGGATGAACACTGAAGCTTTCTTT. Translating it yields CASSYDQGGMNTEAFF.

This rearrangement joins TRBV25-1 to TRBJ1-5, with D maybe TRBD1 (6 bases). The CDR3 is 14 residues long. V lost 8 bases and J lost 6, with 17 bases in between. The germline V gene encodes CDR1 MGHDK and CDR2 SYGVNS. The CDR3 DNA sequence: TGTGCCAGCCCTCCTGGACAGATACCTCAGCCCCAGCATTTT. It specifies CASPPGQIPQPQHF.

The chain links TRBV4-2 to TRBJ2-2; D is unresolved. Trimming removed 0 bases from V and 5 bases from J, with 10 bases in between. Germline V gene sequence: CDR1 LGHNA, CDR2 YNFKEQ. The CDR3 has 15 residues. In nucleotides, the CDR3 is TGTGCCAGCAGCCAAGATTTAACGACAACCGGGGAGCTGTTTTTT. Amino acid sequence: CASSQDLTTTGELFF.

This chain uses TRBV6-4 with TRBJ1-5, with D perhaps TRBD1 (5 bases). V lost 4 bases and J lost 4, with 14 bases in between. The length of the CDR3 is 15 residues. Germline CDR1 is MRHNA and CDR2 is SNTAGT. CDR3 sequence reads: CASSGGHEDNQPQHF. The CDR3 nucleotides read TGTGCCAGCAGTGGTGGACACGAGGATAATCAGCCCCAGCATTTT.

The V call is TRBV6-1, the J call TRBJ1-5; D uncertain. Germline lookup yields CDR1 MNHNS and CDR2 SASEGT. V lost 4 bases and J lost 2, with 12 bases in between. The CDR3 covers 15 residues. CDR3 sequence: CASSVLAVGNQPQHF. The DNA of the CDR3 is TGTGCCAGCAGTGTGTTGGCTGTGGGCAATCAGCCCCAGCATTTT.

This chain uses TRBV6-5 with TRBJ1-1; 8 bases are a match to TRBD1. Losses at the gene ends were 5 bases for V and 0 bases for J; bases not matched to a gene: 2. Germline values: CDR1 MNHEY, CDR2 SVGAGI. The CDR3 sequence is 14 residues long. CDR3 in amino acids: CASSRQGMNTEAFF. In DNA form, the CDR3 reads TGTGCCAGCAGTAGACAGGGGATGAACACTGAAGCTTTCTTT.

V and J are TRBV29-1 and TRBJ2-1; the match to TRBD2 covers 10 bases. Germline V gene lookup returns CDR1 SQVTM and CDR2 ANQGSEA. The V gene end was trimmed by 7 bases and the J gene end by 4 bases; junction bases not matched to a gene: 4. The CDR3 covers 13 residues. The CDR3 loop is CSAWTSGYNEQFF. CDR3 DNA: TGCAGCGCCTGGACTAGCGGTTACAATGAGCAGTTCTTC.

This sequence joins TRBV11-2 and TRBJ1-3, with 10 nucleotides matching TRBD1. J lost 0 bases, V lost 5 bases, and 10 bases had no gene match. The CDR3 is 18 residues long. Per the germline V gene, CDR1 is SGHAT and CDR2 is FQNNGV. This chain's CDR3 is CASSPMQTGGSSGNTIYF. The CDR3 coding sequence is TGTGCCAGCAGCCCTATGCAGACAGGGGGCTCCTCTGGAAACACCATATATTTT.

The rearrangement links TRBV28 to TRBJ2-2; D might be TRBD2 (6 bases). Trimming left V 5 bases short and J 1 base short, with 8 bases between. The V gene's germline CDR1 is MDHEN and CDR2 SYDVKM. The CDR3 sequence is 14 residues long. In nucleotides, the CDR3 is TGTGCCAGCAGTAGGGGAGGGAACACCGGGGAGCTGTTTTTT. It yields the protein CASSRGGNTGELFF.

V usage is TRBV11-2 and J usage is TRBJ2-7; 9 bases are shared with TRBD1. V lost 5 bases to trimming and J lost 12 bases; unmatched junction nucleotides: 20. Germline loops: CDR1 SGHAT, CDR2 FQNNGV. This CDR3 region has 16 residues. CDR3 sequence reads: CASSPSTALTGGILYF. CDR3 bases: TGTGCCAGCAGCCCCTCGACCGCACTGACAGGGGGAATATTGTACTTC.

This chain joins TRBV28 and TRBJ1-1, with a possible D match to TRBD1 (5 bases). Trimming stripped 5 bases from V and 0 bases from J, with 7 bases between. Germline CDR1 is MDHEN and CDR2 is SYDVKM. This CDR3 spans 13 amino acids. In DNA, the CDR3 is TGTGCCAGCAGTCAGACAGTGAACACTGAAGCTTTCTTT. Translating it yields CASSQTVNTEAFF.

V usage is TRBV7-9 and J usage is TRBJ1-6; D gene unclear. Germline V lookup: CDR1 SEHNR, CDR2 FQNEAQ (reference sequence). The V and J ends lost 4 bases and 6 bases respectively, with 10 bases between them. CDR3 length: 14 residues. DNA of the CDR3: TGTGCCAGCAGCTCGGTACAGTTTAATTCACCCCTCCACTTT. Its translation is CASSSVQFNSPLHF.

The rearrangement uses TRBV5-1 and TRBJ2-5, with 7 nucleotides matching TRBD1. This CDR3 contains 15 residues. The germline V gene has CDR1 SGHRS and CDR2 YFSETQ. The J segment lost 1 base and the V segment lost 4 bases, leaving 7 bases of the junction unmatched. The chain's CDR3 is CASSTGQNIQETQYF. Written as DNA, the CDR3 is TGCGCCAGCAGCACGGGACAGAACATCCAAGAGACCCAGTACTTC. Complete variable domain (other parts from reference TRBV5-1 and TRBJ2-5): KAGVTQTPRYLIKTRGQQVTLSCSPISGHRSVSWYQQTPGQGLQFLFEYFSETQRNKGNFPGRFSGRQFSNSRSEMNVSTLELGDSALYLCASSTGQNIQETQYFGPGTRLLVL.

CDR3 sequence: CASSLRQGSTEAFF. The CDR3 nucleotides read TGTGCCAGCAGTTTAAGGCAGGGGAGCACTGAAGCTTTCTTT. The chain links TRBV28 to TRBJ1-1; D perhaps matches TRBD1 (6 bases). There are 14 residues in the CDR3. Trimming pared 2 bases from V and 4 bases from J, leaving 11 bases between. In germline, CDR1 is MDHEN, CDR2 SYDVKM.

The chain carries TRBV29-1 and TRBJ1-1, with D maybe TRBD1 (5 bases). This CDR3 is built from 12 residues. Germline loops: CDR1 SQVTM, CDR2 ANQGSEA. V was clipped by 8 bases and J by 2 bases, with 12 bases between them. In DNA form, the CDR3 reads TGCAGCACGGGGGTGCCAAACACTGAAGCTTTCTTT. Its translation is CSTGVPNTEAFF.

The chain joins TRBV18 to TRBJ1-2; 12 bases fit TRBD1. Looked up from germline, CDR1 is KGHSH and CDR2 is LQKENI. This CDR3 region has 16 residues. The V gene end was trimmed by 3 bases and the J gene end by 8 bases; junction bases not matched to a gene: 10. The CDR3 loop is CASSPMGQGAGGGYTF. The DNA for the CDR3 is TGTGCCAGCTCACCCATGGGACAGGGGGCTGGAGGAGGCTACACCTTC.

J is TRBJ2-7 and V is TRBV5-1; TRBD2 agrees at 11 bases. The CDR3 length is 16 residues. CDR1 is SGHRS and CDR2 is YFSETQ in the germline V gene. Unmatched junction bases numbered 6, after V lost 2 bases and J lost 2 bases. The CDR3 protein is CASSFRTSGLTYEQYF. For the CDR3, the DNA is TGCGCCAGCAGCTTCCGGACTAGCGGGCTTACCTACGAGCAGTACTTC.

This chain links TRBV2 with TRBJ1-2, with TRBD1 identical over 8 bases. V dropped 6 bases and J dropped 6; count of bases not matched to a gene: 6. Germline V lookup: CDR1 SNHLY, CDR2 FYNNEI. The CDR3 length is 13 residues. The CDR3 DNA follows: TGTGCCAGCAGCGCCAGACAGGGGAATGGCTACACCTTC. As protein: CASSARQGNGYTF.

The chain uses TRBV10-1 and TRBJ2-2, with D unresolved. In germline, CDR1 is WNHNN, CDR2 SYGVQD (reference sequence). The CDR3 consists of 13 residues. The V and J ends lost 4 bases and 5 bases respectively, with 8 bases between them. As DNA, the CDR3 is TGCGCCAGCAGTGGTTCTTTTACCGGGGAGCTGTTTTTT. This codes for CASSGSFTGELFF.

This chain uses TRBV10-3 with TRBJ2-1; 16 bases align to TRBD2. Unmatched junction bases numbered 5, after V lost 10 bases and J lost 8 bases. In germline, CDR1 is ENHRY, CDR2 SYGVKD. The CDR3 consists of 14 residues. The CDR3 loop is CATGLAGGHYEQFF. DNA for the CDR3: TGTGCCACGGGACTAGCGGGAGGGCACTATGAGCAGTTCTTC.